These 17 T cell receptor beta chains originate from one sample sequenced in a study of blood T cells in healthy people across ages. Together with a sample-barcoded 5' primer, a J-beta primer mix was included in a second PCR lasting roughly 6 to 12 cycles. From the 5' RACE reads, TCRdb called clonotypes with MiXCR, one entry per CDR3 protein. Here the sample spans some 290,000 distinct CDR3 sequences, around 27% being singletons. The specimen was blood. The source is a woman between 65 and 79 years old in good health.

This clonotype was counted only a few times. J is TRBJ2-1 and V is TRBV6-5, with 10 nucleotides matching TRBD2. The CDR3 is 16 amino acids. The ends lost 1 base at V and 9 bases at J; junction bases unmatched: 9. The germline V gene has CDR1 MNHEY and CDR2 SVGAGI. CDR3 DNA sequence: TGTGCCAGCAGTTACTTAAGCGGGAGGGCCCTCGGTGAGCAGTTCTTC. This codes for CASSYLSGRALGEQFF.

V and J are TRBV7-2 and TRBJ2-7, with D possibly being TRBD1 or TRBD2 (5 bases each). Germline V gene lookup returns CDR1 SGHTA and CDR2 FQGNSA. With 5 bases removed from V and 2 bases from J, the gap between germline ends came to 28 bases. The CDR3 consists of 19 residues. As DNA, the CDR3 is TGTGCCAGCAGCCTAAAAAGCCCTCAAACCGGGACCATCCCCTACGAGCAGTACTTC. Its translation: CASSLKSPQTGTIPYEQYF.

The sample holds many counts of this clonotype. The chain recombines TRBV7-6 with TRBJ1-4; D gene uncertain. The germline V gene encodes CDR1 SGHVS and CDR2 FNYEAQ. The ends were cut back, 2 bases at V and 4 bases at J, with 5 bases in the middle. The length of the CDR3 is 13 residues. The CDR3 region is CASSLQVNEKLFF. The CDR3 DNA reads as TGTGCCAGCAGCTTACAGGTTAATGAAAAACTGTTTTTT.

The rearrangement joins TRBV6-4 to TRBJ2-1; 9 bases fit TRBD1. The trim removed 6 bases at V and 8 bases at J, leaving 11 bases unmatched. The V gene's germline CDR1 is MRHNA and CDR2 SNTAGT. This CDR3 spans 15 amino acids. CDR3 bases: TGTGCCAGCAGCCTTGCGGGACAGGGAAGTGATGAGCAGTTCTTC. It translates to CASSLAGQGSDEQFF.

The chain links TRBV7-9 to TRBJ2-1; 11 bases align to TRBD2. Germline CDR1 and CDR2: SEHNR and FQNEAQ (reference sequence). This CDR3 has 15 residues. After removal of 4 bases from V and 6 bases from J, the junction contained 5 bases not matched to a gene. The CDR3 loop reads CASSSTSGTANEQFF. The CDR3 DNA follows: TGTGCCAGCAGCTCGACTAGCGGGACCGCCAATGAGCAGTTCTTC.

This clonotype was observed a few times. The rearrangement links TRBV10-3 to TRBJ2-5; TRBD1 might be the D (7 bases). V was trimmed by 2 bases and J by 6 bases, leaving 16 bases between them. The CDR3 length is 15 residues. The germline V gene encodes CDR1 ENHRY and CDR2 SYGVKD. The CDR3 nucleotides are TGTGCCATCAGTGAGCCGCAACAGGGGAGGCAGACCCAGTACTTC. Its protein is CAISEPQQGRQTQYF.

The table lists this clonotype with a few counts. The chain is built from TRBV4-2 and TRBJ1-4; tentative D call: TRBD1 (5 bases). The CDR3 is made up of 17 amino acids. Germline loops: CDR1 LGHNA, CDR2 YNFKEQ. V lost 0 bases, J lost 8 bases, and 19 bases lay in between. CDR3 DNA sequence: TGTGCCAGCAGCCAAGATGGGGCCAGGACCCCGGACGAAAAACTGTTTTTT. Residues: CASSQDGARTPDEKLFF.

The chain joins TRBV15 to TRBJ1-2, with D maybe TRBD1 (6 bases). The germline CDR1 and CDR2 sequences are LNHNV and YYDKDF (reference sequence). This CDR3 region has 15 residues. V gave up 0 bases and J gave up 4 bases, with 12 bases separating them. The CDR3 region has the DNA TGTGCCACCAGCAGAGATCGGGGCAGGGGCTATGGCTACACCTTC. Its translation is CATSRDRGRGYGYTF.

This chain links TRBV29-1 with TRBJ2-1; weak D call: TRBD2 (6 bases). V shed 7 bases and J shed 0 bases, with 19 bases lying between them. CDR3 length: 16 residues. Looked up from germline, CDR1 is SQVTM and CDR2 is ANQGSEA. The CDR3 DNA follows: TGCAGCGCTTATTTACTTCGGGAGAGCTCCTACAATGAGCAGTTCTTC. This gives the protein CSAYLLRESSYNEQFF.

V usage is TRBV12-3 or TRBV12-4 and J usage is TRBJ2-2, with unresolved D. CDR3 length equals 15 residues. Trimming removed 2 bases at V and 0 bases at J, with 7 bases between. In DNA, the CDR3 is TGTGCCAGCAGTTTAAGAAACGCGAACACCGGGGAGCTGTTTTTT. Its protein is CASSLRNANTGELFF.

This chain joins TRBV7-3 and TRBJ2-5; D may be TRBD2 (5 bases). The J call may be faulty, since TRBJ2-1 better matches the DNA end. The CDR3 has 15 amino acids. The germline gives CDR1 SGHTA, CDR2 FQGTGA. CDR3 protein: CASSPRRTGNNEQFF. CDR3 nucleotides: TGTGCCAGCAGCCCCCGACGGACGGGGAACAATGAGCAGTTCTTC.

This clonotype was counted only a few times. This sequence joins TRBV7-2 and TRBJ2-1; 7 bases align to TRBD2. The junction had 13 bases not matched to a gene; V was cut back by 5 bases and J by 3 bases. Germline V CDR1 and CDR2: SGHTA, FQGNSA. The CDR3 length is 17 residues. CDR3 sequence (DNA): TGTGCCAGCAGCATGGAGCTAGCGGCCTTCCTCTACAATGAGCAGTTCTTC. Translating it yields CASSMELAAFLYNEQFF. The full variable domain, its missing parts supplied by reference TRBV7-2 and TRBJ2-1, is GAGVSQSPSNKVTEKGKDVELRCDPISGHTALYWYRQSLGQGLEFLIYFQGNSAPDKSGLPSDRFSAERTGGSVSTLTIQRTQQEDSAVYLCASSMELAAFLYNEQFFGPGTRLTVL.

This clonotype has more than one count but fewer than ten. Here the CDR3 DNA reads TGCGCCAGCAGCTTGGTGGGTCGGGAGAATGAGCAGTTCTTC. Its translation: CASSLVGRENEQFF. The chain recombines TRBV5-1 with TRBJ2-1, with D possibly being TRBD2 (6 bases). From germline, CDR1 is SGHRS and CDR2 YFSETQ. The CDR3 is made up of 14 amino acids. Trimming removed 0 bases from V and 7 bases from J, with 11 bases in between.

This clonotype was found a few times. V is TRBV20-1 and J is TRBJ2-1; 8 bases map to TRBD2. The J segment lost 6 bases and the V segment lost 7 bases, leaving 5 bases of the junction unmatched. In germline, CDR1 is DFQATT, CDR2 SNEGSKA (reference sequence). The CDR3 is 12 amino acids. The CDR3 reads CSVLGTSNEQFF. CDR3 DNA sequence: TGCAGTGTGCTTGGGACTAGCAATGAGCAGTTCTTC.

The sample holds a few counts of this clonotype. The chain is built from TRBV20-1 and TRBJ1-1; D call uncertain. V lost 3 bases, J lost 1 base, and 9 bases lay in between. Germline CDR1 DFQATT, CDR2 SNEGSKA (reference sequence). This CDR3 has 13 residues. CDR3 DNA sequence: TGCAGTGCTAGTATGGTCGGGAACACTGAAGCTTTCTTT. It translates to CSASMVGNTEAFF.

This clonotype was detected once. This chain joins TRBV5-1 and TRBJ2-5; TRBD2 matches 7 bases. Trimming cost V 4 bases and J 13 bases; bases outside gene matches: 22. This CDR3 comprises 16 residues. Germline assignment: CDR1 SGHRS and CDR2 YFSETQ. The CDR3 sequence is CASSPRSGTVSYELYF. The DNA of the CDR3 is TGCGCCAGCAGCCCAAGGAGCGGGACCGTTTCCTACGAGCTGTACTTC.

In its sample, this clonotype was seen a few times. In DNA, the CDR3 is TGTGCCAGCAGCCTCTACCTACAGGGCTACTATGGCTACACCTTC. Translating it yields CASSLYLQGYYGYTF. The chain combines TRBV11-2 with TRBJ1-2; a possible D gene is TRBD1 (6 bases). This CDR3 contains 15 residues. V was cut by 5 bases and J by 3 bases, with 16 bases left in between. Looked up from germline, CDR1 is SGHAT and CDR2 is FQNNGV.